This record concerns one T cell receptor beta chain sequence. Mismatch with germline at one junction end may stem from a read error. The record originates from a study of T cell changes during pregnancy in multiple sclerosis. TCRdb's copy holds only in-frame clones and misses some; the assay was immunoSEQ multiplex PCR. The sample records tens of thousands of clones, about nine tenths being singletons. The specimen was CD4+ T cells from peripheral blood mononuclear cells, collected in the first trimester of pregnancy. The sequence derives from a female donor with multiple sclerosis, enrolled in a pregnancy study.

CDR3 nucleotides: TGTGCCAGCAGTGATATTTGGGACAGGGCGGACTTC. It yields the protein CASSDIWDRADF. The chain carries TRBV2 and TRBJ2-7, with TRBD1 matching 9 bases. The CDR3 is 12 residues long. In germline, CDR1 is SNHLY, CDR2 FYNNEI.